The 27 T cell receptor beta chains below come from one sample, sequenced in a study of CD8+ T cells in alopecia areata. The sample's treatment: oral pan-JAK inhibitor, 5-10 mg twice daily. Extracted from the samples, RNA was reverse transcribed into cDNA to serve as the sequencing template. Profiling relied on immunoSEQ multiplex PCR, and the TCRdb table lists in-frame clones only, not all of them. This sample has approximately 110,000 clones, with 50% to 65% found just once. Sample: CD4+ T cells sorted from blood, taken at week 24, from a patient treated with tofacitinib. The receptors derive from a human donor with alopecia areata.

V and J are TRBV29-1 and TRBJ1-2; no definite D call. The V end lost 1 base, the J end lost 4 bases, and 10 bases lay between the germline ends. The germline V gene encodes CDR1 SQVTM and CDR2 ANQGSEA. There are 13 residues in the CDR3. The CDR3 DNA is TGCAGCGTTGAAGGGGGATTAGGCTATGGCTACACCTTC. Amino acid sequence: CSVEGGLGYGYTF. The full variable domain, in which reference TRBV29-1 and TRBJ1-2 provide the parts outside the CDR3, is SAVISQKPSRDICQRGTSLTIQCQVDSQVTMMFWYRQQPGQSLTLIATANQGSEATYESGFVIDKFPISRPNLTFSTLTVSNMSPEDSSIYLCSVEGGLGYGYTFGSGTRLTVV.

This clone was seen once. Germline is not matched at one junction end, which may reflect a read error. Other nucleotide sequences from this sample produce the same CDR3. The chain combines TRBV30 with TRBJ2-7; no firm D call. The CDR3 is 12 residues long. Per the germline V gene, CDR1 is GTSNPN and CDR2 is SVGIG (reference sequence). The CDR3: CAWSVSPVEQYF. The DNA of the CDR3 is TGCGCCTGGAGTGTGTCGCCGGTCGAGCAGTACTTC.

The CDR3 reads CSVEGAKRFNQPQHF. For the CDR3, the DNA is TGCAGCGTTGAAGGGGCGAAGAGATTCAATCAGCCCCAGCATTTT. The V gene is TRBV29-1, the J gene TRBJ1-5, with D unresolved. V dropped 1 base and J dropped 3 bases, with 13 bases sitting between them. The CDR3 contains 15 residues. The germline gives CDR1 SQVTM, CDR2 ANQGSEA.

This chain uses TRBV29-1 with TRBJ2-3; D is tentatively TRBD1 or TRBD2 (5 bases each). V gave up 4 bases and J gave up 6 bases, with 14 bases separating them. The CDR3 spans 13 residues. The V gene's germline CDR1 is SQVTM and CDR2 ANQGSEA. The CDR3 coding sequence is TGCAGCGTTGGACGGGACCTGGGGGATACGCAGTATTTT. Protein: CSVGRDLGDTQYF.

CDR3 residues: CASSYSKTGSPGEQYF. For the CDR3, the DNA is TGTGCCAGCAGTTACAGCAAGACAGGGAGCCCTGGGGAGCAGTACTTC. The chain carries TRBV6-5 and TRBJ2-7; 7 bases fit TRBD1. In germline, CDR1 is MNHEY, CDR2 SVGAGI. Trimming took 2 bases from V and 7 from J; bases not matched to a gene: 14. The CDR3 is made up of 16 amino acids.

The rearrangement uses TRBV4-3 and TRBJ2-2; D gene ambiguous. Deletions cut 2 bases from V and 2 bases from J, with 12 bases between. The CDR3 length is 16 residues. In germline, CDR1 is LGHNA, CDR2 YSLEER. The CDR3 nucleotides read TGCGCCAGCAGCCAAAACCCACATAGTAACACCGGGGAGCTGTTTTTT. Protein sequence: CASSQNPHSNTGELFF.

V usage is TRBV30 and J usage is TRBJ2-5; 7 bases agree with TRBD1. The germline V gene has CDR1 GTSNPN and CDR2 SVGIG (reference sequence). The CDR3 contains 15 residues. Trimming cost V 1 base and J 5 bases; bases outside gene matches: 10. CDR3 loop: CAWSGGQKLLETQYF. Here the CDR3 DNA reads TGTGCCTGGAGTGGGGGACAGAAACTTTTGGAGACCCAGTACTTC.

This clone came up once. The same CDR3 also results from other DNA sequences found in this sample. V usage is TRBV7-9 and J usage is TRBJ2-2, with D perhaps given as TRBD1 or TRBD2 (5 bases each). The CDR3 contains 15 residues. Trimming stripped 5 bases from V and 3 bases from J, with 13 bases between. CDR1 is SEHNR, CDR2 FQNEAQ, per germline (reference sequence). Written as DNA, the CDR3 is TGTGCCAGCAGCCTCCGGGGCCCGGACACCGGGGAGCTGTTTTTT. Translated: CASSLRGPDTGELFF.

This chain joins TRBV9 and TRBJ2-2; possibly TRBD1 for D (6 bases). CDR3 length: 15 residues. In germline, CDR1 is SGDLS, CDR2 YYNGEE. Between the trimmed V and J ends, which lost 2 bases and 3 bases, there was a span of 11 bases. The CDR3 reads CASSVQGRDTGELFF. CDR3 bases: TGTGCCAGCAGCGTGCAGGGGCGCGACACCGGGGAGCTGTTTTTT.

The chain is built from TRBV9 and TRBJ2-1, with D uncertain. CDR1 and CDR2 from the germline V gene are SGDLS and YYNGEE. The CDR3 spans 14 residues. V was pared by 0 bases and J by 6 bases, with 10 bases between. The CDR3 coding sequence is TGTGCCAGCAGCGTAGATCACAACCCCAATGAGCAGTTCTTC. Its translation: CASSVDHNPNEQFF.

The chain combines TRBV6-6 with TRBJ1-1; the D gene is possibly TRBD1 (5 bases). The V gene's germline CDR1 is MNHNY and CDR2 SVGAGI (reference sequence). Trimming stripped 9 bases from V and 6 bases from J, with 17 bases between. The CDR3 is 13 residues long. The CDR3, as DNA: TGTGCCAGTTCAGATGGTGGGGGGGCTGAAGCTTTCTTT. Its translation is CASSDGGGAEAFF.

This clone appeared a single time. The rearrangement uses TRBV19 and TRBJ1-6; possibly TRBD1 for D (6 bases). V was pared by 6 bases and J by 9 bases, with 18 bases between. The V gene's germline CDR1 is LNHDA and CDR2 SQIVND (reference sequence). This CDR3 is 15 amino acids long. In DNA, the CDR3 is TGTGCCAGTAGGCCCCCGGGACAAGATGGTTCACCCCTCCACTTT. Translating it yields CASRPPGQDGSPLHF. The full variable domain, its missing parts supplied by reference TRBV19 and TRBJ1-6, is DGGITQSPKYLFRKEGQNVTLSCEQNLNHDAMYWYRQDPGQGLRLIYYSQIVNDFQKGDIAEGYSVSREKKESFPLTVTSAQKNPTAFYLCASRPPGQDGSPLHFGNGTRLTVT.

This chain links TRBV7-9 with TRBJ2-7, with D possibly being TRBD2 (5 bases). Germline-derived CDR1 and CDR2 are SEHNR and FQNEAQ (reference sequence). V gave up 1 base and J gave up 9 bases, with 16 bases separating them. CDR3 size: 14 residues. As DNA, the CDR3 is TGTGCCAGCAGCTTAGGTACTAGGGCCGACGTGCAGTACTTC. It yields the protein CASSLGTRADVQYF.

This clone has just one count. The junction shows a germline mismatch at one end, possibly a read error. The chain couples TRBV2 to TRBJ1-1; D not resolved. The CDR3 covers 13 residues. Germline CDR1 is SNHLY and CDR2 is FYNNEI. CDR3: CASSREQDTEAFF. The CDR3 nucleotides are TGTGCCAGCAGTAGGGAACAAGACACCGAAGCTTTCTTT.

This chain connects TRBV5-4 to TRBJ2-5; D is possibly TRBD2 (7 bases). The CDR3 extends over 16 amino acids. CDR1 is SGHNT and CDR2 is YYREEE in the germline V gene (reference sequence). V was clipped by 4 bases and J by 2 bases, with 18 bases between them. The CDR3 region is CASSKGGGRNQETQYF. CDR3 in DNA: TGTGCCAGCAGCAAGGGGGGGGGTCGGAATCAAGAGACCCAGTACTTC.

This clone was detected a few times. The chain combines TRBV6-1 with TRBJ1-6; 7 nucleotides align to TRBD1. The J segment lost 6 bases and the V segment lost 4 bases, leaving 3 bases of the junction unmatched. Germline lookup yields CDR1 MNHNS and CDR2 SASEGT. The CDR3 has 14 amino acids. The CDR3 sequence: CASSAQGCNSPLHF. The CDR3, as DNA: TGTGCCAGCAGTGCACAGGGGTGTAATTCACCCCTCCACTTT.

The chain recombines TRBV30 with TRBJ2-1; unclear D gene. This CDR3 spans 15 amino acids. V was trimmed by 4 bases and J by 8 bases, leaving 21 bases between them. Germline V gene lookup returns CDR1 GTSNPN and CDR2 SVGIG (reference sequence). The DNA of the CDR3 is TGTGCCTGGATAAGATTGGGCCAGAGAACATATGAGCAGTTCTTC. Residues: CAWIRLGQRTYEQFF.

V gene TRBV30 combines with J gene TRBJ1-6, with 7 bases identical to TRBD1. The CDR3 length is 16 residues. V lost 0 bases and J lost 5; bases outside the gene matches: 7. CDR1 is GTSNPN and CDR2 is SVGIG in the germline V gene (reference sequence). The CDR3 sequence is CAWSVLGTVHNSPLHF. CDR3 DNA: TGTGCCTGGAGTGTACTTGGGACAGTACATAATTCACCCCTCCACTTT.

The CDR3 nucleotides read TGCAGCGTTGAGCGGGGGGGCCAAGATACGCAGTATTTT. Translating it yields CSVERGGQDTQYF. The J gene is TRBJ2-3, the V gene TRBV29-1; 9 nucleotides line up with TRBD2. Unmatched junction bases numbered 3, after V lost 3 bases and J lost 5 bases. Germline V CDR1 and CDR2: SQVTM, ANQGSEA. This CDR3 contains 13 residues.

The CDR3 is CASSERVGQKIEQYF. As DNA, the CDR3 is TGTGCCAGCAGTGAACGTGTAGGACAGAAGATTGAGCAGTACTTC. The chain carries TRBV2 and TRBJ2-7, with TRBD1 as a possible D gene (6 bases). Per germline, CDR1 SNHLY and CDR2 FYNNEI. This CDR3 region has 15 residues. V was cut by 2 bases and J by 7 bases, with 18 bases left in between.

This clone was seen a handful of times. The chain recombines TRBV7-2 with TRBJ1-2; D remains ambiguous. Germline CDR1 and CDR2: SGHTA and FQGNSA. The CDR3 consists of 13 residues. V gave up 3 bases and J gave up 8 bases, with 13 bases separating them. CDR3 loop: CASSFLGSGGYTF. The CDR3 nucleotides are TGTGCCAGCAGCTTCCTCGGCTCGGGAGGCTACACCTTC.

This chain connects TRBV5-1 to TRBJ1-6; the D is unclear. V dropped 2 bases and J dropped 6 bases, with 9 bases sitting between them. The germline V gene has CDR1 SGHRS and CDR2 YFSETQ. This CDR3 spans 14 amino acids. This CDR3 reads CASSLERVNSPLHF. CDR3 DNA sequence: TGCGCCAGCAGCTTAGAACGGGTTAATTCACCCCTCCACTTT.

CDR3 DNA: TGTGCCTGGAGTCGGCAGTCTAACTATGGCTACACCTTC. Encoded protein: CAWSRQSNYGYTF. This chain connects TRBV30 to TRBJ1-2; D is unresolved. The CDR3 has 13 amino acids. The V and J ends lost 2 bases and 0 bases respectively, with 7 bases between them. Germline CDR1 is GTSNPN and CDR2 is SVGIG (reference sequence).

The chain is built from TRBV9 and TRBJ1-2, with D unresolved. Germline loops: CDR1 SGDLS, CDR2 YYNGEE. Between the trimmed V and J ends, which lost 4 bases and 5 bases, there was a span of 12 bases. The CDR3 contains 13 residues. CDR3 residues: CASSPSSGYGYTF. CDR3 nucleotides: TGTGCCAGCAGCCCAAGCAGTGGTTATGGCTACACCTTC.

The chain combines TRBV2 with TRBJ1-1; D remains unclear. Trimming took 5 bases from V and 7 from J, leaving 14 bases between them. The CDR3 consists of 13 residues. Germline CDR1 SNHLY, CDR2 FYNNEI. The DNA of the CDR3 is TGTGCCAGCAGTTTCCTTCTCGAGGGTGAAGCTTTCTTT. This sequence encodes CASSFLLEGEAFF. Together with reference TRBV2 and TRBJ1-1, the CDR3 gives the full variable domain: EPEVTQTPSHQVTQMGQEVILRCVPISNHLYFYWYRQILGQKVEFLVSFYNNEISEKSEIFDDQFSVERPDGSNFTLKIRSTKLEDSAMYFCASSFLLEGEAFFGQGTRLTVV.

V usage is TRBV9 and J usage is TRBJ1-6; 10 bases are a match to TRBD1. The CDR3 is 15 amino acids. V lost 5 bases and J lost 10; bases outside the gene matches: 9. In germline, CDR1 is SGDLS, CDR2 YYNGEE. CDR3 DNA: TGTGCCAGCAGGGACCGGGACAGGGGCCCCTCACCCCTCCACTTT. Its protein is CASRDRDRGPSPLHF.

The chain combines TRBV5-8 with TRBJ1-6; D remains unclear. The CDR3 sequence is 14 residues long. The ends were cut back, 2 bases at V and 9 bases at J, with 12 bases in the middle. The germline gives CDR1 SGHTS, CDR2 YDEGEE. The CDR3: CASSFAGMGSPLHF. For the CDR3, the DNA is TGTGCCAGCAGCTTCGCGGGAATGGGTTCACCCCTCCACTTT.